The clone carrying this T cell receptor (beta chain) was seen a single time. Its antigen is unknown. The sort gate was single viable CD3+CD4+CD8-CD45RO+ cells for memory CD4+ T cells. Total CD4+ T cells were enriched by CD4 positive selection. Assay used: immunoSEQ multiplex PCR; TCRdb lists only in-frame clones, some missing. This sample has about 52,000 clones, with around four fifths found just once. These data belong to a study of memory CD4+ T cells and cytomegalovirus serostatus. Across the study: This sample comes from healthy Belgian adults, under 10 CMV seropositive, 24 seronegative.

The CDR3 totals 14 residues. The germline CDR1 and CDR2 sequences are SGHRS and YFSETQ. V dropped 0 bases and J dropped 6 bases, with 13 bases sitting between them. General study points: Of approximately 150 reported CMV TCRbeta sequences, under 70 were found in memory CD4+ repertoires. A US-trained random forest predicted CMV serostatus with median AUC around 0.93.

The sequence was collected from an adult in good health and CMV-seropositive. The material sequenced was memory CD4+ T cells from blood. V and J are TRBV5-1 and TRBJ2-7, with D maybe TRBD2 (5 bases). The DNA for the CDR3 is TGCGCCAGCAGCTTGGCGCCCGGGAATAGCGAGCAGTACTTC. Amino acid sequence: CASSLAPGNSEQYF.